The subject of this entry is one T cell receptor (beta chain). Profiling relied on immunoSEQ multiplex PCR, and the TCRdb table lists in-frame clones only, not all of them. The table has roughly 150,000 clones, 88% seen once; the top ten hold 4.1%. Germline CDR1 is SGHNT and CDR2 is YYREEE (reference sequence). CDR3 size: 13 residues. Trimming stripped 4 bases from V and 7 bases from J, with 14 bases between. The data belong to a study of radiation and T cells in renal cell carcinoma. About the research overall: Nephrectomy followed 15 Gy stereotactic body radiation by 4 weeks.

Stated time point: baseline pretreatment blood. This sample's treatment: 15 Gy SBRT to primary tumor, nephrectomy 4 weeks later. After SBRT, blood was collected at 2 and 4 weeks, plus baseline. The patient's renal cell carcinoma had clear cell pathology. The chain carries TRBV5-4 and TRBJ1-2; weak D call: TRBD1 (5 bases). The source was blood, collected from a patient whose treatment included radiotherapy and nephrectomy. The source of this sequence is a woman in her 70s with renal cell carcinoma. The CDR3 region is CASSPGTIGGYTF. CDR3 DNA sequence: TGTGCCAGCAGCCCCGGGACCATCGGTGGCTACACCTTC.